One and the same sample provided the 25 T cell receptor beta chains below, sequenced in a study of blood T cell repertoires in COVID-19. Method: immunoSEQ multiplex PCR; TCRdb's copy keeps in-frame clones and lacks some. The sample gives 300,000 or so clones, about 90% of which show up once; more than 0.9% is in the top ten. Sequencing was performed on PBMCs or T cells enriched from blood (not recorded which). These receptors all stem from a young woman who had recovered from COVID-19.

This clone was observed a handful of times. The rearrangement joins TRBV2 to TRBJ1-6; unclear D gene. Germline loops: CDR1 SNHLY, CDR2 FYNNEI. The V end lost 9 bases, the J end lost 2 bases, and 8 bases lay between the germline ends. The CDR3 is 13 residues long. CDR3 sequence reads: CASIQTYNSPLHF. CDR3 sequence (DNA): TGTGCCAGTATACAGACCTATAATTCACCCCTCCACTTT.

This clone was seen just once. This chain connects TRBV19 to TRBJ1-2; 8 bases are shared with TRBD1. Trimming took 8 bases from V and 3 from J; bases not matched to a gene: 2. The CDR3 totals 12 residues. Germline V CDR1 and CDR2: LNHDA, SQIVND (reference sequence). The CDR3 region has the DNA TGTGCCAGTTACAGGGGGGACTATGGCTACACCTTC. Translated, it gives CASYRGDYGYTF.

This chain connects TRBV6-6 to TRBJ1-4; the D is unclear. Germline CDR1 MNHNY, CDR2 SVGAGI (reference sequence). Trimming removed 6 bases at V and 5 bases at J, with 10 bases between. The CDR3 totals 13 residues. The CDR3 DNA reads as TGTGCCAGCAGACAGAATGCCAATGAAAAACTGTTTTTT. Its protein is CASRQNANEKLFF.

V is TRBV29-1 and J is TRBJ1-1; D might be TRBD1 (5 bases). CDR1 is SQVTM and CDR2 is ANQGSEA in the germline V gene. This CDR3 comprises 14 residues. V lost 4 bases and J 4 bases, leaving 16 bases between the germline ends. CDR3 nucleotides: TGCAGCGTTGCGGGGGGTAGAGGCCCCACTGAAGCTTTCTTT. Translated: CSVAGGRGPTEAFF.

The V call is TRBV27, the J call TRBJ2-3; 15 nucleotides match TRBD2. J lost 1 base, V lost 4 bases, and 6 bases had no gene match. The length of the CDR3 is 18 residues. Germline CDR1 and CDR2: MNHEY and SMNVEV (reference sequence). The DNA of the CDR3 is TGTGCCAGCAGTTGGACTAGCGGGGGGGCCGGTGGCACAGATACGCAGTATTTT. It encodes CASSWTSGGAGGTDTQYF.

The chain links TRBV7-9 to TRBJ1-1, with D possibly matching TRBD1 (6 bases). V was clipped by 3 bases and J by 0 bases, with 8 bases between them. Germline-derived CDR1 and CDR2 are SEHNR and FQNEAQ (reference sequence). CDR3 length equals 14 residues. In DNA, the CDR3 is TGTGCCAGCAGCTTTACAGGGATGAACACTGAAGCTTTCTTT. Translation gives CASSFTGMNTEAFF.

This chain links TRBV6-5 with TRBJ1-2; D not certain. The CDR3 is made up of 13 amino acids. Germline CDR1 and CDR2: MNHEY and SVGAGI. V was shortened by 5 bases and J by 4 bases, with 11 bases between the two germline ends. This chain's CDR3 is CASSPRLSYGYTF. CDR3 bases: TGTGCCAGCAGTCCCAGGCTTTCCTATGGCTACACCTTC.

V usage is TRBV27 and J usage is TRBJ1-1; D may be TRBD1 (6 bases). Germline V lookup: CDR1 MNHEY, CDR2 SMNVEV (reference sequence). V shed 6 bases and J shed 0 bases, with 11 bases lying between them. The CDR3 contains 14 residues. In nucleotides, the CDR3 is TGTGCCAGCAGCCGAGACAGGCTGAACACTGAAGCTTTCTTT. Translation gives CASSRDRLNTEAFF.

CDR3 sequence (DNA): TGTGCCAGCTCACCAACAGGGGATCAGTGGGCAGATACGCAGTATTTT. Translating gives CASSPTGDQWADTQYF. The chain recombines TRBV18 with TRBJ2-3; 7 bases fit TRBD1. Trimming removed 2 bases from V and 4 bases from J; junction bases left unmatched: 9. CDR1 KGHSH and CDR2 LQKENI come from the germline V gene. The CDR3 runs to 16 residues.

The genes are TRBV7-8 and TRBJ1-4, with 7 bases fitting TRBD1. Germline CDR1 reads SGHVS; CDR2 reads FQNEAQ. There are 17 residues in the CDR3. Trimming cost V 1 base and J 2 bases; bases outside gene matches: 7. CDR3 amino acids: CASSLGITGQTNEKLFF. Written as DNA, the CDR3 is TGTGCCAGCAGCTTAGGAATAACGGGACAGACTAATGAAAAACTGTTTTTT.

The J gene is TRBJ1-4, the V gene TRBV28; D is ambiguous. This CDR3 is built from 13 residues. Per germline, CDR1 MDHEN and CDR2 SYDVKM. V was trimmed by 4 bases and J by 8 bases, leaving 11 bases between them. The CDR3 here is CASSSRVTEKLFF. Here the CDR3 DNA reads TGTGCCAGCAGTTCCCGCGTTACGGAAAAACTGTTTTTT.

The V gene is TRBV29-1, the J gene TRBJ1-2, with D possibly TRBD1 on 6 matching bases. V lost 7 bases to trimming and J lost 1 base, with 10 bases between them. Looked up from germline, CDR1 is SQVTM and CDR2 is ANQGSEA. The CDR3 totals 12 residues. Here the CDR3 DNA reads TGCAGCGCTGGGGGCGGTAACTATGGCTACACCTTC. Protein: CSAGGGNYGYTF.

This chain connects TRBV7-2 to TRBJ2-1; D is perhaps TRBD2 (6 bases). Trimming pared 5 bases from V and 0 bases from J, leaving 11 bases between. In germline, CDR1 is SGHTA, CDR2 FQGNSA. This CDR3 has 15 amino acids. The CDR3 DNA sequence: TGTGCCAGCAGCCTACGGGAGAGCTCCTACAATGAGCAGTTCTTC. It encodes CASSLRESSYNEQFF.

V and J are TRBV5-4 and TRBJ1-4; no reliable D call. In germline, CDR1 is SGHNT, CDR2 YYREEE (reference sequence). The CDR3 is 15 amino acids. Trimming cost V 4 bases and J 7 bases, with 17 bases left between them. The CDR3 nucleotides read TGTGCCAGCAGCATTAAAACGGAGTCGATTGAAAAACTGTTTTTT. Translation gives CASSIKTESIEKLFF.

The V and J genes are TRBV7-2 and TRBJ1-2, with D perhaps matching TRBD1 (5 bases). With 5 bases removed from V and 2 bases from J, the gap between germline ends came to 12 bases. The V gene's germline CDR1 is SGHTA and CDR2 FQGNSA. The CDR3 has 14 residues. CDR3 nucleotides: TGTGCCAGCAGCCCTCGGAACAGGAACTATGGCTACACCTTC. Its protein is CASSPRNRNYGYTF.

Note on this clone: Its ends do not fully match the called genes, so a read error is possible. V is TRBV7-2 and J is TRBJ1-6; a possible D gene is TRBD1 (6 bases). This CDR3 contains 17 residues. Per the germline V gene, CDR1 is SGHTA and CDR2 is FQGNSA. The chain's CDR3 is CASSLGGGVSVISPLHF. DNA for the CDR3: TGTGCCAGCAGTTTAGGAGGGGGGGTTAGCGTGATTTCACCCCTCCACTTT. Using reference TRBV7-2 and TRBJ1-6 for the parts outside the CDR3, the full variable domain is GAGVSQSPSNKVTEKGKDVELRCDPISGHTALYWYRQSLGQGLEFLIYFQGNSAPDKSGLPSDRFSAERTGGSVSTLTIQRTQQEDSAVYLCASSLGGGVSVISPLHFGNGTRLTVT.

The gene calls are TRBV9 and TRBJ2-5; TRBD1 aligns across 7 bases. In germline, CDR1 is SGDLS, CDR2 YYNGEE. After removal of 3 bases from V and 5 bases from J, the junction contained 4 bases not matched to a gene. The CDR3 is 13 amino acids. CDR3 DNA sequence: TGTGCCAGCAGCGGAGGGGGCGCGGAGACCCAGTACTTC. Translated, it gives CASSGGGAETQYF.

The V gene is TRBV25-1, the J gene TRBJ1-6, with D perhaps TRBD1 (6 bases). The germline V and J ends were trimmed by 4 bases and 4 bases, with 20 bases remaining between them. The CDR3 totals 18 residues. The germline CDR1 and CDR2 sequences are MGHDK and SYGVNS. For the CDR3, the DNA is TGTGCCAGCAGTGGCCCGAGGTTAGGGACACTTTATAATTCACCCCTCCACTTT. Protein: CASSGPRLGTLYNSPLHF. Using reference TRBV25-1 and TRBJ1-6 for the parts outside the CDR3, the full variable domain is EADIYQTPRYLVIGTGKKITLECSQTMGHDKMYWYQQDPGMELHLIHYSYGVNSTEKGDLSSESTVSRIRTEHFPLTLESARPSHTSQYLCASSGPRLGTLYNSPLHFGNGTRLTVT.

J is TRBJ1-4 and V is TRBV9; D is undetermined. CDR1 and CDR2 (germline): SGDLS, YYNGEE. The CDR3 covers 13 residues. Trimming pared 0 bases from V and 6 bases from J, leaving 6 bases between. The CDR3: CASSVGPDEKLFF. As DNA, the CDR3 is TGTGCCAGCAGCGTAGGTCCGGATGAAAAACTGTTTTTT.

The V call is TRBV13, the J call TRBJ2-7; D might be TRBD2 (6 bases). The germline V and J ends were trimmed by 3 bases and 4 bases, with 16 bases remaining between them. The CDR3 totals 15 residues. Germline-derived CDR1 and CDR2 are PRHDT and FYEKMQ (reference sequence). The CDR3 DNA sequence: TGTGCCAGCAGCTTCGCGACTAGTGGGAGGTACGAGCAGTACTTC. Its protein is CASSFATSGRYEQYF.

This clone was seen a handful of times. The V and J genes are TRBV18 and TRBJ1-2; 9 nucleotides line up with TRBD1. The J segment lost 3 bases and the V segment lost 0 bases, leaving 2 bases of the junction unmatched. In germline, CDR1 is KGHSH, CDR2 LQKENI. The CDR3 consists of 15 residues. The CDR3, as DNA: TGTGCCAGCTCACCACCCGGGACAGGGTACTATGGCTACACCTTC. Protein product: CASSPPGTGYYGYTF. The full variable domain, its missing parts supplied by reference TRBV18 and TRBJ1-2, is NAGVMQNPRHLVRRRGQEARLRCSPMKGHSHVYWYRQLPEEGLKFMVYLQKENIIDESGMPKERFSAEFPKEGPSILRIQQVVRGDSAAYFCASSPPGTGYYGYTFGSGTRLTVV.

The rearrangement links TRBV6-2 or TRBV6-3 to TRBJ1-2; D is uncertain. Per germline, CDR1 MNHEY and CDR2 SVGEGT. The CDR3 spans 13 residues. V was trimmed by 2 bases and J by 4 bases, leaving 8 bases between them. The CDR3 protein is CASSYERGYGYTF. For the CDR3, the DNA is TGTGCCAGCAGTTACGAACGGGGCTATGGCTACACCTTC.

The chain has TRBV28 and TRBJ1-5, with a possible D match to TRBD1 (5 bases). V was clipped by 6 bases and J by 3 bases, with 15 bases between them. This CDR3 spans 15 amino acids. CDR1 and CDR2 (germline): MDHEN, SYDVKM. The CDR3 sequence: CASSLPGTYNQPQHF. The CDR3 nucleotides are TGTGCCAGCAGCCTCCCTGGGACTTACAATCAGCCCCAGCATTTT.

The chain is built from TRBV5-1 and TRBJ1-2; possibly TRBD1 for D (5 bases). This CDR3 contains 15 residues. V was trimmed by 0 bases and J by 7 bases, leaving 16 bases between them. The V gene's germline CDR1 is SGHRS and CDR2 YFSETQ. The CDR3: CASSLVPGDHAGYTF. The DNA of the CDR3 is TGCGCCAGCAGCTTGGTTCCGGGGGATCACGCTGGCTACACCTTC.

This clone was detected many times. Other DNA sequences in this sample translate to the same CDR3. The CDR3 loop is CASSKPRGYEQYF. The CDR3, as DNA: TGTGCCAGCAGCAAACCAAGGGGTTACGAGCAGTACTTC. The chain carries TRBV21-1 and TRBJ2-7; no DNA check was done on the table's D call, TRBD1. TRBV21-1 is reported as a pseudogene. This CDR3 has 13 residues.